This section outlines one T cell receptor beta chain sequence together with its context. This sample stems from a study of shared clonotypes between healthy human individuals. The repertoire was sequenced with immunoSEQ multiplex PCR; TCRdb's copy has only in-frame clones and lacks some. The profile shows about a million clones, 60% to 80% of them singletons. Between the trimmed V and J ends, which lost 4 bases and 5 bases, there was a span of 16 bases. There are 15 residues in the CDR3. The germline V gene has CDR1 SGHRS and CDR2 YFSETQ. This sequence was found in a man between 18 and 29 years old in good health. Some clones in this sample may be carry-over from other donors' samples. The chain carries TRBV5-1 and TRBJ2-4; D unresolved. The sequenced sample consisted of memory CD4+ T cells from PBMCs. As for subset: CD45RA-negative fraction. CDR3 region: CASSTAGQKENIQYF. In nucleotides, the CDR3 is TGCGCCAGCAGCACGGCCGGGCAAAAGGAAAACATTCAGTACTTC.